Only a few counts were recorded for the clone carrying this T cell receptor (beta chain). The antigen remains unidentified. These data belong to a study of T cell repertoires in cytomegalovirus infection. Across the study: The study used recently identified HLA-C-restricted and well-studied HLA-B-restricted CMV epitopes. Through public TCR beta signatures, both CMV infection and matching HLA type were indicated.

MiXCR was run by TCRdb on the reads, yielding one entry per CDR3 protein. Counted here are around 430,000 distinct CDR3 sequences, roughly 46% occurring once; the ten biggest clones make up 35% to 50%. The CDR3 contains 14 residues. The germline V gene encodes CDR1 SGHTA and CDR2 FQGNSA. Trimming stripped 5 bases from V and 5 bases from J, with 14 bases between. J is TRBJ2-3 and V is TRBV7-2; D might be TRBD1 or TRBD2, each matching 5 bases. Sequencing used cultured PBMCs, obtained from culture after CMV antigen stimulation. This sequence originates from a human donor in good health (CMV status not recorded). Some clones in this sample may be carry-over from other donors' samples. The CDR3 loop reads CASSLRGEGDTQYF. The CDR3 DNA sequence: TGTGCCAGCAGCCTTAGGGGAGAGGGAGATACGCAGTATTTT.